Following are 19 T cell receptor beta chains from one sample sequenced in a study of patients and donors after allogeneic stem cell transplantation (dated by TCRdb to 2018 to 2021). Library preparation was by RT-PCR. The instrument was a NextSeq 550. TCRdb reran the public reads through fastp at Q25 and MiXCR, keeping productive beta chains. CDR3 protein sequences are deduplicated, and each keeps its most common genes and DNA. The sample yields more than 150,000 distinct CDR3 sequences; more than 20% were counted once. About 24% of the sample is held by the ten biggest clonotypes. Input material: blood, either unsorted or a sorted T cell fraction (not recorded which). The receptors here all came from a human donor who was either an allogeneic HSCT recipient or a stem cell or donor lymphocyte infusion donor (not recorded which). It is not recorded whose cells these are; they may come from a transplant donor.

In this sample, this clonotype turned up a few times. This sequence joins TRBV29-1 and TRBJ2-1; D is possibly TRBD1 (5 bases). This CDR3 is built from 13 residues. Per the germline V gene, CDR1 is SQVTM and CDR2 is ANQGSEA. Trimming removed 6 bases at V and 0 bases at J, with 9 bases between. DNA of the CDR3: TGCAGCGTCCACAGGAGCTCCTACAATGAGCAGTTCTTC. Protein: CSVHRSSYNEQFF.

The chain employs TRBV28 and TRBJ2-7; 8 bases are shared with TRBD1. V shed 7 bases, J shed 0 bases, and the junction held 5 bases outside the gene matches. The CDR3 covers 14 residues. Germline-derived CDR1 and CDR2 are MDHEN and SYDVKM. The CDR3 coding sequence is TGTGCCAGCATTCCCGGACAGGGCTCCTACGAGCAGTACTTC. It is translated as CASIPGQGSYEQYF.

This clonotype appeared a few times. The rearrangement uses TRBV12-3 or TRBV12-4 and TRBJ1-1, with unresolved D. The CDR3 has 17 residues. Between the trimmed V and J ends, which lost 5 bases and 3 bases, there was a span of 22 bases. The CDR3 loop is CASSPTPQWAGDTEAFF. CDR3 sequence (DNA): TGTGCCAGCAGTCCGACCCCACAGTGGGCGGGAGACACTGAAGCTTTCTTT.

This clonotype was observed a few times. The rearrangement joins TRBV5-1 to TRBJ1-1, with a weak D call TRBD1 (5 bases). V was clipped by 7 bases and J by 1 base, with 14 bases between them. The CDR3 covers 14 residues. Per the germline V gene, CDR1 is SGHRS and CDR2 is YFSETQ. The CDR3, as DNA: TGCGCCAGCTTCAACGGACACTCGAACACTGAAGCTTTCTTT. Protein: CASFNGHSNTEAFF.

The gene calls are TRBV20-1 and TRBJ2-7; D possibly corresponds to TRBD1 (5 bases). The CDR3 extends over 13 amino acids. CDR1 DFQATT and CDR2 SNEGSKA come from the germline V gene (reference sequence). V shed 6 bases and J shed 3 bases, with 15 bases lying between them. CDR3 sequence (DNA): TGCAGTGCCAGGGCTGGACACAACTACGAGCAGTACTTC. Translation: CSARAGHNYEQYF.

The CDR3 reads CASSLTVGGEQFF. CDR3 bases: TGCGCCAGCAGCTTGACCGTCGGTGGAGAGCAGTTCTTC. The genes are TRBV5-1 and TRBJ2-1; no reliable D call. Germline V gives CDR1 SGHRS, CDR2 YFSETQ. The CDR3 length is 13 residues. V lost 1 base and J 10 bases, leaving 12 bases between the germline ends.

This chain uses TRBV28 with TRBJ2-3; tentatively, D is TRBD1 (6 bases). In germline, CDR1 is MDHEN, CDR2 SYDVKM. V lost 6 bases to trimming and J lost 6 bases, with 13 bases between them. The CDR3 covers 13 residues. In DNA, the CDR3 is TGTGCCAGCAGATCCCCAGGGGCGGATACGCAGTATTTT. Translating gives CASRSPGADTQYF.

This clonotype was detected only a few times. V and J are TRBV27 and TRBJ1-4; D may be TRBD1 (6 bases). The V gene's germline CDR1 is MNHEY and CDR2 SMNVEV (reference sequence). The germline V and J ends were trimmed by 2 bases and 8 bases, with 12 bases remaining between them. This CDR3 comprises 14 residues. CDR3 sequence reads: CASSLNRAGEKLFF. CDR3 DNA: TGTGCCAGCAGTTTAAACAGGGCGGGCGAAAAACTGTTTTTT.

The sample holds a few counts of this clonotype. The rearrangement joins TRBV7-9 to TRBJ1-1; no reliable D call. Germline CDR1 and CDR2: SEHNR and FQNEAQ (reference sequence). The CDR3 length is 14 residues. V lost 2 bases and J lost 3, with 10 bases in between. Here the CDR3 reads CASSLPNSDTEAFF. As DNA, the CDR3 is TGTGCCAGCAGCTTACCTAACTCGGACACTGAAGCTTTCTTT.

The sample holds a few counts of this clonotype. The V and J genes are TRBV5-1 and TRBJ1-2; the match to TRBD1 covers 7 bases. Per the germline V gene, CDR1 is SGHRS and CDR2 is YFSETQ. V trimming: 0 bases; J trimming: 2 bases; junction bases outside the gene matches: 4. The CDR3 runs to 15 residues. Here the CDR3 DNA reads TGCGCCAGCAGCTTGGAGGCCAGGGGGAACTATGGCTACACCTTC. It translates to CASSLEARGNYGYTF. Based on the CDR3 plus reference TRBV5-1 and TRBJ1-2, the full variable domain is KAGVTQTPRYLIKTRGQQVTLSCSPISGHRSVSWYQQTPGQGLQFLFEYFSETQRNKGNFPGRFSGRQFSNSRSEMNVSTLELGDSALYLCASSLEARGNYGYTFGSGTRLTVV.

This clonotype has a single count. The rearrangement joins TRBV7-9 to TRBJ2-3; no definite D call. Germline CDR1 SEHNR, CDR2 FQNEAQ (reference sequence). This CDR3 comprises 12 residues. V lost 1 base and J 9 bases, leaving 8 bases between the germline ends. The CDR3 here is CASSLGGTTQYF. CDR3 nucleotide sequence: TGTGCCAGCAGCTTAGGGGGTACAACGCAGTATTTT. Supplemented by reference TRBV7-9 and TRBJ2-3, the full variable domain reads DTGVSQNPRHKITKRGQNVTFRCDPISEHNRLYWYRQTLGQGPEFLTYFQNEAQLEKSRLLSDRFSAERPKGSFSTLEIQRTEQGDSAMYLCASSLGGTTQYFGPGTRLTVL.

The table lists this clonotype with a few counts. CDR3 loop: CATVSGNTIYF. The CDR3 DNA is TGTGCCACGGTCTCTGGAAACACCATATATTTT. The chain is built from TRBV6-5 and TRBJ1-3; no definite D call. The CDR3 runs 11 residues. Trimming stripped 10 bases from V and 0 bases from J, with 4 bases between. Germline CDR1 MNHEY, CDR2 SVGAGI.

The CDR3 DNA reads as TGTGCCAGCAGTCCCGGGGACAGTAGCACAGATACGCAGTATTTT. Amino acid sequence: CASSPGDSSTDTQYF. The chain recombines TRBV2 with TRBJ2-3; 7 bases align to TRBD1. Germline V gene lookup returns CDR1 SNHLY and CDR2 FYNNEI. This CDR3 has 15 residues. J lost 0 bases, V lost 5 bases, and 5 bases had no gene match. The full variable domain, with the rest looked up from reference TRBV2 and TRBJ2-3, is EPEVTQTPSHQVTQMGQEVILRCVPISNHLYFYWYRQILGQKVEFLVSFYNNEISEKSEIFDDQFSVERPDGSNFTLKIRSTKLEDSAMYFCASSPGDSSTDTQYFGPGTRLTVL.

The rearrangement uses TRBV29-1 and TRBJ2-2; 11 bases are shared with TRBD2. The CDR3 has 14 residues. Trimming at V came to 6 bases and at J to 3 bases, leaving 3 bases not matched to a gene. CDR1 and CDR2 from the germline V gene are SQVTM and ANQGSEA. The CDR3 DNA reads TGCAGCGTAGGGACTAGCGGTGACACCGGGGAGCTGTTTTTT. Amino acids: CSVGTSGDTGELFF.

In nucleotides, the CDR3 is TGTGCCAGCAGTTTTAGTTGGGCGGGGGTTGAAGCTTTCTTT. Protein sequence: CASSFSWAGVEAFF. The rearrangement uses TRBV12-3 or TRBV12-4 and TRBJ1-1, with D perhaps matching TRBD1 (5 bases). The germline V and J ends were trimmed by 3 bases and 7 bases, with 15 bases remaining between them. The CDR3 spans 14 residues.

This clonotype was detected only a few times. The chain carries TRBV9 and TRBJ1-5, with D tentatively TRBD1 (5 bases). Trimming cost V 4 bases and J 2 bases, with 13 bases left between them. Germline lookup yields CDR1 SGDLS and CDR2 YYNGEE. CDR3 size: 15 residues. CDR3: CASSPTGARNQPQHF. DNA of the CDR3: TGTGCCAGCAGCCCAACAGGAGCCCGCAATCAGCCCCAGCATTTT.

A few counts support this clonotype. The CDR3 reads CASSTITGTGRYGYTF. CDR3 coding DNA: TGTGCCAGCAGCACTATAACCGGGACAGGGCGGTATGGCTACACCTTC. The J gene is TRBJ1-2, the V gene TRBV5-5; 9 nucleotides agree with TRBD1. The CDR3 contains 16 residues. Trimming cost V 4 bases and J 5 bases; bases outside gene matches: 12. Germline V gives CDR1 SGHKS, CDR2 YYEKEE (reference sequence).

This clonotype turned up a few times. V gene TRBV7-8 combines with J gene TRBJ1-5, with 7 bases matching TRBD1. Looked up from germline, CDR1 is SGHVS and CDR2 is FQNEAQ. J lost 2 bases, V lost 5 bases, and 12 bases had no gene match. CDR3 length: 17 residues. This CDR3 reads CASSPTRDRVGNQPQHF. DNA of the CDR3: TGTGCCAGCAGCCCGACCCGCGACAGGGTAGGCAATCAGCCCCAGCATTTT.

The table lists this clonotype with a few counts. V and J are TRBV2 and TRBJ2-7; D is perhaps TRBD1 or TRBD2 (6 bases each). The V gene lost 8 bases and the J gene lost 1 base, with 21 bases spanning the gap. Germline CDR1 and CDR2: SNHLY and FYNNEI. The CDR3 runs to 16 residues. The CDR3 loop is CASPRGGWRESYEQYF. CDR3 DNA sequence: TGTGCCAGCCCCAGGGGCGGGTGGCGGGAATCCTACGAGCAGTACTTC. The entire variable domain, with the rest obtained from reference TRBV2 and TRBJ2-7, is as follows: EPEVTQTPSHQVTQMGQEVILRCVPISNHLYFYWYRQILGQKVEFLVSFYNNEISEKSEIFDDQFSVERPDGSNFTLKIRSTKLEDSAMYFCASPRGGWRESYEQYFGPGTRLTVT.